This T cell receptor beta chain appears in the sequencing data of a study of regulatory T cells in long-lasting Graves disease. The germline V gene encodes CDR1 LNHDA and CDR2 SQIVND (reference sequence). V shed 5 bases and J shed 2 bases, with 9 bases lying between them. The CDR3 sequence is 14 residues long. Time point given: persistent/refractory GD, antithyroid drugs over 5 years with positive TRAb. Researchers made the TCR library from RNA that was extracted from PBMCs. Study-wide points: Persistent disease samples used TRBV28, TRBJ1-2 and TRBJ2-5 preferentially. Patients with persistent Graves' had lower TCR diversity than newly diagnosed patients.

This clonotype has only a few counts. Its cognate antigen is unknown. Arm-PCR of CDR3 regions and iRepertoire HTBI primers were the basis on which TCR beta libraries were built. Source study methods: Sample data revealed approximately 56 TRBV and roughly 13 TRBJ segments. TCRdb ran MiXCR on the multiplex PCR reads and lists one entry per CDR3 protein. The V and J calls reflect TCRdb's pipeline rather than the authors' work. The sample has about 400,000 distinct CDR3 sequences; less than 25% are singletons. The material was peripheral blood mononuclear cells (PBMCs), obtained when the disease was refractory, from a patient treated with antithyroid drugs. The rearrangement joins TRBV19 to TRBJ2-2; no firm D call. This clonotype originated in a female donor with Graves disease. This chain's CDR3 is CASSQQPNTGELFF. The CDR3 nucleotides are TGTGCCAGTAGTCAGCAGCCAAACACCGGGGAGCTGTTTTTT. The full variable domain, in which reference TRBV19 and TRBJ2-2 provide the parts outside the CDR3, is DGGITQSPKYLFRKEGQNVTLSCEQNLNHDAMYWYRQDPGQGLRLIYYSQIVNDFQKGDIAEGYSVSREKKESFPLTVTSAQKNPTAFYLCASSQQPNTGELFFGEGSRLTVL.